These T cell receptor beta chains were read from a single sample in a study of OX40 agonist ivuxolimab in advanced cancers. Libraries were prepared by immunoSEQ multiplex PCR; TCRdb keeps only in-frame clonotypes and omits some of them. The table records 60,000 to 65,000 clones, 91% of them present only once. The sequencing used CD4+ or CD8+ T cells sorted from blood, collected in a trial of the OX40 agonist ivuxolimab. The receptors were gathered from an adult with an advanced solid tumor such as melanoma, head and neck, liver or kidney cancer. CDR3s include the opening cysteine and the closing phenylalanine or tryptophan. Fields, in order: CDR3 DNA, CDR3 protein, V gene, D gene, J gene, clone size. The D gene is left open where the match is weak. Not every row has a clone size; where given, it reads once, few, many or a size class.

CDR3 DNA: TGCGCCAGCAGCCAAGGGGACCCCTCTGGGGCCAACGTCCTGACTTTC; CDR3 protein: CASSQGDPSGANVLTF; V gene: TRBV4-3; D gene: NA; J gene: TRBJ2-6; clone size: NA
CDR3 DNA: TGTGCCAGCAGTTACTACAGGGAAGGTGAGCAGTACTTC; CDR3 protein: CASSYYREGEQYF; V gene: TRBV6-4; D gene: NA; J gene: TRBJ2-7; clone size: NA
CDR3 DNA: TGTGCCAGCAGCTTAAGTCTAGCGGGAATCTACGAGCAGTACTTC; CDR3 protein: CASSLSLAGIYEQYF; V gene: TRBV7-9; D gene: TRBD2; J gene: TRBJ2-7; clone size: NA
CDR3 DNA: TGTGCCAGCTTCTCCCACCACGGAACAGATACGCAGTATTTT; CDR3 protein: CASFSHHGTDTQYF; V gene: TRBV28; D gene: NA; J gene: TRBJ2-3; clone size: NA
CDR3 DNA: TGCGCCAGCAGGGTGGGAGGGGGGGTGTCGGAGACCCAGTACTTC; CDR3 protein: CASRVGGGVSETQYF; V gene: TRBV10-2; D gene: NA; J gene: TRBJ2-5; clone size: NA
CDR3 DNA: TGTGCCAGCAGCTTCCTTCCAAGCAGGGGGCGCCACGAGCAGTACTTC; CDR3 protein: CASSFLPSRGRHEQYF; V gene: TRBV11-2; D gene: TRBD1; J gene: TRBJ2-7; clone size: NA
CDR3 DNA: TGTGCCAGCAGCTTGTGGGGACAGGGGACTCAGCCCCAGCATTTT; CDR3 protein: CASSLWGQGTQPQHF; V gene: TRBV5-6; D gene: TRBD1; J gene: TRBJ1-5; clone size: NA
CDR3 DNA: TGTGCCAGCAGGCGACTAGCGGGAGGTGTGTCTGACAATGAGCAGTTCTTC; CDR3 protein: CASRRLAGGVSDNEQFF; V gene: TRBV2; D gene: TRBD2; J gene: TRBJ2-1; clone size: few
CDR3 DNA: TGTGCCAGCAGGGCCGGGACTCCAAACTATGGCTACACCTTC; CDR3 protein: CASRAGTPNYGYTF; V gene: TRBV2; D gene: NA; J gene: TRBJ1-2; clone size: NA
CDR3 DNA: TGTGCCAGCAGTCAATTTGGGGCTCGTGGGAACACTGAAGCTTTCTTT; CDR3 protein: CASSQFGARGNTEAFF; V gene: TRBV28; D gene: NA; J gene: TRBJ1-1; clone size: NA
CDR3 DNA: NA; CDR3 protein: CASRIFGPGETQYF; V gene: TRBV6-6; D gene: NA; J gene: TRBJ2-5; clone size: NA
CDR3 DNA: TGTGCCAGCAGTCCCAGGCGGGATACGCAGTATTTT; CDR3 protein: CASSPRRDTQYF; V gene: TRBV27; D gene: NA; J gene: TRBJ2-3; clone size: few
CDR3 DNA: TGTGCCAGCAGCTTTTCCCTCTACGAGCAGTACTTC; CDR3 protein: CASSFSLYEQYF; V gene: TRBV5-5; D gene: NA; J gene: TRBJ2-7; clone size: few
CDR3 DNA: TGTGCCAGCAGTTTATTGGGTCCCACCCTTAATGAAAAACTGTTTTTT; CDR3 protein: CASSLLGPTLNEKLFF; V gene: TRBV28; D gene: NA; J gene: TRBJ1-4; clone size: NA
CDR3 DNA: TGTGCCAGCAGTTATGGAGATAGCAATCAGCCCCAGCATTTT; CDR3 protein: CASSYGDSNQPQHF; V gene: TRBV6-6; D gene: NA; J gene: TRBJ1-5; clone size: NA
CDR3 DNA: TGTGCCAGCACCTATATCGCTAGCGGGACCGGGGAGCTGTTTTTT; CDR3 protein: CASTYIASGTGELFF; V gene: TRBV28; D gene: TRBD2; J gene: TRBJ2-2; clone size: NA
CDR3 DNA: TGTGCCAGCAGCCAAGTTCAGGGACCGACAGATACGCAGTATTTT; CDR3 protein: CASSQVQGPTDTQYF; V gene: TRBV4-2; D gene: NA; J gene: TRBJ2-3; clone size: NA
CDR3 DNA: TGTGCCAGCAGCTTGCTCCGGACAGGGTTAAACATTCAGTACTTC; CDR3 protein: CASSLLRTGLNIQYF; V gene: TRBV5-5; D gene: TRBD1; J gene: TRBJ2-4; clone size: NA
CDR3 DNA: TGTGCCAGCAGCCACGGACTAGCGGCCGCCACAGATACGCAGTATTTT; CDR3 protein: CASSHGLAAATDTQYF; V gene: TRBV4-2; D gene: TRBD2; J gene: TRBJ2-3; clone size: NA
CDR3 DNA: TGTGCCAGCAGCTTAGGTTCTGCCGGGGAGCTGTTTTTT; CDR3 protein: CASSLGSAGELFF; V gene: TRBV7-3; D gene: NA; J gene: TRBJ2-2; clone size: NA
CDR3 DNA: TGTGCCAGCAGTCGCACGGGGGACTCTGGAAACACCATATATTTT; CDR3 protein: CASSRTGDSGNTIYF; V gene: TRBV4-2; D gene: NA; J gene: TRBJ1-3; clone size: NA
CDR3 DNA: TGTGCCAGCAGTCTCGCGGGGGGTGATGAAGAGACCCAGTACTTC; CDR3 protein: CASSLAGGDEETQYF; V gene: TRBV6-5; D gene: TRBD2; J gene: TRBJ2-5; clone size: few